This entry describes one T cell receptor beta chain. This sample is drawn from a study of shared clonotypes between healthy human individuals. Across several immunoSEQ plates, the genomic DNA of each subset was split evenly. Produced via immunoSEQ multiplex PCR; TCRdb's table is partial and in-frame only. The table has roughly 200,000 clones, roughly 70% seen once. This receptor was taken from a man aged 25-40 years in good health. What was sequenced was memory CD4+ T cells sorted from blood. Subset here: CD45RA-negative fraction.

CDR3 protein: CASSPSAGLEETQYF. The CDR3 DNA reads TGTGCCAGCTCACCATCCGCGGGCCTTGAGGAGACCCAGTACTTC. V gene TRBV18 combines with J gene TRBJ2-5, with D possibly being TRBD2 (5 bases). Between the trimmed V and J ends, which lost 2 bases and 5 bases, there was a span of 15 bases. This CDR3 comprises 15 residues. From germline, CDR1 is KGHSH and CDR2 LQKENI.